The 17 T cell receptor beta chains in this list originate from one sample, sequenced in a study of OX40 agonist ivuxolimab in advanced cancers. The method was immunoSEQ multiplex PCR; TCRdb's version includes in-frame clones alone and lacks a portion of them. The sample contains some 50,000 clones, more than 75% of which appear only once. The sample consisted of CD4+ or CD8+ T cells sorted from blood, taken in a trial of the OX40 agonist ivuxolimab. The origin of the receptors is an adult with an advanced solid tumor such as melanoma, head and neck, liver or kidney cancer.

This sequence joins TRBV27 and TRBJ2-5; D might be TRBD2 (5 bases). The germline V gene encodes CDR1 MNHEY and CDR2 SMNVEV (reference sequence). The CDR3 covers 14 residues. V lost 4 bases to trimming and J lost 5 bases, with 14 bases between them. The CDR3 here is CASSSLGGRETQYF. As DNA, the CDR3 is TGTGCCAGCAGTTCCCTTGGCGGGCGGGAGACCCAGTACTTC.

This clone was counted between two and nine times. Written as DNA, the CDR3 is TGTGCCAGCAGCCTGAGGGGGGCGGCTGAAAAACTGTTTTTT. Protein sequence: CASSLRGAAEKLFF. The gene calls are TRBV13 and TRBJ1-4, with D possibly TRBD1 on 6 matching bases. Germline CDR1 PRHDT, CDR2 FYEKMQ (reference sequence). The germline V and J ends were trimmed by 5 bases and 7 bases, with 14 bases remaining between them. This CDR3 region has 14 residues.

V gene TRBV7-2 combines with J gene TRBJ2-3; TRBD1 might be the D (6 bases). CDR1 is SGHTA and CDR2 is FQGNSA in the germline V gene. This CDR3 has 14 amino acids. V was trimmed by 6 bases and J by 4 bases, leaving 14 bases between them. For the CDR3, the DNA is TGTGCCAGCAGTCAGGGGTGGAGCGCAGATACGCAGTATTTT. This gives the protein CASSQGWSADTQYF. Based on the CDR3 plus reference TRBV7-2 and TRBJ2-3, the full variable domain is GAGVSQSPSNKVTEKGKDVELRCDPISGHTALYWYRQSLGQGLEFLIYFQGNSAPDKSGLPSDRFSAERTGGSVSTLTIQRTQQEDSAVYLCASSQGWSADTQYFGPGTRLTVL.

This chain joins TRBV2 and TRBJ2-3; D is perhaps TRBD2 (6 bases). Germline CDR1 and CDR2: SNHLY and FYNNEI. Trimming shortened V by 3 bases and J by 2 bases, and 12 bases separated the two germline ends. This CDR3 comprises 15 residues. The CDR3 loop is CASSDLAGHTDTQYF. The CDR3 region has the DNA TGTGCCAGCAGTGACCTCGCGGGGCACACAGATACGCAGTATTTT.

By sample share, this clone is large. The gene calls are TRBV11-2 and TRBJ2-1, with a weak D call TRBD2 (5 bases). V lost 5 bases and J 15 bases, leaving 17 bases between the germline ends. The CDR3 length is 12 residues. CDR1 SGHAT and CDR2 FQNNGV come from the germline V gene. The CDR3 loop is CASSKEGRAVFF. DNA for the CDR3: TGTGCCAGCAGCAAAGAGGGTCGGGCGGTGTTCTTC.

This chain links TRBV2 with TRBJ2-2; D gene uncertain. Germline assignment: CDR1 SNHLY and CDR2 FYNNEI. The CDR3 extends over 14 amino acids. The V and J ends lost 3 bases and 2 bases respectively, with 7 bases between them. The CDR3: CASSDRRNTGELFF. The CDR3 nucleotides are TGTGCCAGCAGTGACAGGAGAAACACCGGGGAGCTGTTTTTT.

This clone was recorded only once. The genes are TRBV27 and TRBJ1-5; TRBD1 aligns across 7 bases. V lost 5 bases, J lost 0 bases, and 13 bases stayed unmatched. Germline V lookup: CDR1 MNHEY, CDR2 SMNVEV (reference sequence). The CDR3 length is 18 residues. The CDR3 nucleotides read TGTGCCAGCAGTCCTCACAACGGACAGGAGTATAGCAATCAGCCCCAGCATTTT. Translation: CASSPHNGQEYSNQPQHF.

This clone appeared a single time. The chain uses TRBV10-3 and TRBJ2-5; 12 positions match TRBD2. Germline loops: CDR1 ENHRY, CDR2 SYGVKD. With 8 bases clipped from V and 3 bases from J, the junction kept 7 bases outside the gene matches. The CDR3 contains 15 residues. The CDR3 coding sequence is TGTGCCATCGGTTGGACTAGCGGGGATAAAGAGACCCAGTACTTC. Translation gives CAIGWTSGDKETQYF.

The chain links TRBV5-1 to TRBJ2-3; D is tentatively TRBD1 or TRBD2 (5 bases each). Germline CDR1 and CDR2: SGHRS and YFSETQ. The V end was cut by 3 bases, the J end by 0 bases, with 11 bases between. CDR3 length: 15 residues. The CDR3 coding sequence is TGCGCCAGCAGCTCCGGGGCGGTAAGCACAGATACGCAGTATTTT. Encoded protein: CASSSGAVSTDTQYF.

J is TRBJ2-1 and V is TRBV15; the match to TRBD2 covers 9 bases. V lost 5 bases, J lost 8 bases, and 7 bases stayed unmatched. Germline CDR1 and CDR2: LNHNV and YYDKDF (reference sequence). CDR3 length: 14 amino acids. This chain's CDR3 is CATSWREGGDEQFF. The CDR3 DNA sequence: TGTGCCACCAGCTGGCGGGAGGGCGGGGATGAGCAGTTCTTC. Using reference TRBV15 and TRBJ2-1 for the parts outside the CDR3, the full variable domain is DAMVIQNPRYQVTQFGKPVTLSCSQTLNHNVMYWYQQKSSQAPKLLFHYYDKDFNNEADTPDNFQSRRPNTSFCFLDIRSPGLGDTAMYLCATSWREGGDEQFFGPGTRLTVL.

The chain recombines TRBV7-6 with TRBJ2-1; D ambiguous. Germline CDR1 reads SGHVS; CDR2 reads FNYEAQ. This CDR3 has 13 amino acids. Between the trimmed V and J ends, which lost 1 base and 7 bases, there was a span of 8 bases. The CDR3 sequence: CASSLGESNEQFF. For the CDR3, the DNA is TGTGCCAGCAGCTTAGGCGAGTCGAATGAGCAGTTCTTC.

V gene TRBV2 combines with J gene TRBJ1-6; D unresolved. Per germline, CDR1 SNHLY and CDR2 FYNNEI. The CDR3 has 17 amino acids. V was shortened by 1 base and J by 1 base, with 11 bases between the two germline ends. Here the CDR3 DNA reads TGTGCCAGCAGTGAAGTGCCGGGTGGGTCCTATAATTCACCCCTCCACTTT. Translating gives CASSEVPGGSYNSPLHF.

The chain is built from TRBV7-9 and TRBJ1-1; D gene ambiguous. Deletions cut 5 bases from V and 2 bases from J, with 12 bases between. Germline assignment: CDR1 SEHNR and CDR2 FQNEAQ (reference sequence). The CDR3 length is 14 residues. This CDR3 is CASSKLGPNTEAFF. CDR3 DNA: TGTGCCAGCAGCAAGCTCGGACCAAACACTGAAGCTTTCTTT.

The chain joins TRBV7-9 to TRBJ2-1, with D uncertain. The germline V gene encodes CDR1 SEHNR and CDR2 FQNEAQ (reference sequence). The V and J ends lost 4 bases and 16 bases respectively, with 17 bases between them. CDR3 size: 12 residues. CDR3 DNA: TGTGCCAGCAGCTCTCCCTTGGTACCCTTTTTCTTC. Amino acid sequence: CASSSPLVPFFF.

The chain recombines TRBV25-1 with TRBJ2-3; 13 bases align to TRBD2. CDR3 length equals 18 residues. V lost 6 bases, J lost 2 bases, and 11 bases stayed unmatched. CDR1 is MGHDK and CDR2 is SYGVNS in the germline V gene. CDR3 region: CASSLLRLAGGLTDTQYF. The CDR3 bases are TGTGCCAGCAGCCTACTGCGACTAGCGGGGGGTCTCACAGATACGCAGTATTTT. The whole variable domain, remainder taken from reference TRBV25-1 and TRBJ2-3, is EADIYQTPRYLVIGTGKKITLECSQTMGHDKMYWYQQDPGMELHLIHYSYGVNSTEKGDLSSESTVSRIRTEHFPLTLESARPSHTSQYLCASSLLRLAGGLTDTQYFGPGTRLTVL.

J is TRBJ2-2 and V is TRBV9; D is unclear. This CDR3 comprises 12 residues. The V and J ends lost 7 bases and 6 bases respectively, with 10 bases between them. From germline, CDR1 is SGDLS and CDR2 YYNGEE. CDR3 in DNA: TGTGCCAGCTCGAAGCTTTCCGGGGAGCTGTTTTTT. Its protein product is CASSKLSGELFF.

V and J are TRBV9 and TRBJ2-7, with D tentatively TRBD2 (6 bases). Germline lookup yields CDR1 SGDLS and CDR2 YYNGEE. This CDR3 is 14 amino acids long. V shed 3 bases and J shed 1 base, with 11 bases lying between them. The CDR3 is CASSGRGASYEQYF. The CDR3 DNA sequence: TGTGCCAGCAGCGGGCGGGGAGCGTCCTACGAGCAGTACTTC.